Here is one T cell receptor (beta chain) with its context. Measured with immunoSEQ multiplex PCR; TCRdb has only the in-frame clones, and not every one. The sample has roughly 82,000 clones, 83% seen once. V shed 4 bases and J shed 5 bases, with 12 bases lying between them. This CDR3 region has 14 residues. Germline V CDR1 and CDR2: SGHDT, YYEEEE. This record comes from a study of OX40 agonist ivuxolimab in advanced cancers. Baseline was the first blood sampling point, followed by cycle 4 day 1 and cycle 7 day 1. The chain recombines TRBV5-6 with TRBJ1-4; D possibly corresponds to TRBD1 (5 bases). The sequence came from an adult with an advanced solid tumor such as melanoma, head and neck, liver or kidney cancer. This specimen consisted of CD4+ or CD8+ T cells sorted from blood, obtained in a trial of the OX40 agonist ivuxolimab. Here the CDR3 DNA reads TGTGCCAGCAGCCCCGGGACCTTAAATGAAAAACTGTTTTTT. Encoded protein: CASSPGTLNEKLFF.